This entry lists 2 T cell receptor beta chains sequenced from one sample in a study of blood T cell repertoires in COVID-19. The assay was immunoSEQ multiplex PCR, and TCRdb's table has in-frame clones only and misses some. The repertoire includes approximately 200,000 clones, roughly 87% of them detected once, and 2% to 2.5% sits in the top ten. Sequenced sample: PBMCs or T cells enriched from blood (not recorded which). The receptor source for this set is a woman aged 40 to 55 with acute COVID-19.

The rearrangement uses TRBV2 and TRBJ1-2, with 8 positions matching TRBD1. The CDR3 has 13 amino acids. J gave up 2 bases and V 7 bases, and 3 bases lay outside the gene matches. Germline V gives CDR1 SNHLY, CDR2 FYNNEI. The CDR3 loop is CASKTGENYGYTF. The CDR3, as DNA: TGTGCCAGCAAGACAGGGGAAAACTATGGCTACACCTTC.

This clone has only one observation. This chain uses TRBV5-1 with TRBJ2-7; 12 nucleotides line up with TRBD2. Losses at the gene ends were 4 bases for V and 7 bases for J; bases not matched to a gene: 6. This CDR3 has 14 residues. CDR1 and CDR2 (germline): SGHRS, YFSETQ. CDR3 bases: TGCGCCAGCAGCCTAGCGGGAGGGCCGGGAGAGCAGTACTTC. This encodes CASSLAGGPGEQYF.